This TCR beta chain is from a study of technical replicates of blood from a few donors. Germline lookup yields CDR1 SGHNT and CDR2 YYREEE (reference sequence). The CDR3 totals 15 residues. V lost 5 bases, J lost 5 bases, and 8 bases stayed unmatched. Sequencing used immunoSEQ multiplex PCR; TCRdb keeps in-frame clones, though not all of them. The data contain tens of thousands of clones, 95% of them singletons. V is TRBV5-4 and J is TRBJ1-1, with 11 nucleotides matching TRBD1. The source material was T cells isolated from PBMCs. This sequence was found in a human donor in good health. The CDR3 coding sequence is TGTGCCAGCAGACAAGGACAGGGGGCTCGAACTGAAGCTTTCTTT. As protein: CASRQGQGARTEAFF.